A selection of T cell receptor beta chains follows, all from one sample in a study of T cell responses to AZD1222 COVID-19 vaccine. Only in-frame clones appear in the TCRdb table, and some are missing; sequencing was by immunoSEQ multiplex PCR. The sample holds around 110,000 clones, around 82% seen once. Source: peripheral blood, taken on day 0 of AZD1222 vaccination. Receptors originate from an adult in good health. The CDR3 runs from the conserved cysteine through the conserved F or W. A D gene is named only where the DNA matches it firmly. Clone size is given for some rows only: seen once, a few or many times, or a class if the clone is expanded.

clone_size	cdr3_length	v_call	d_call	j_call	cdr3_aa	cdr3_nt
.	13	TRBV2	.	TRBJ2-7	CASFRDKAYEQYF	TGTGCCAGCTTCCGGGACAAGGCCTACGAGCAGTACTTC
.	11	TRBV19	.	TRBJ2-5	CASSREQTQYF	TGTGCCAGTAGTCGTGAGCAGACCCAGTACTTC
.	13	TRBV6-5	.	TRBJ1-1	CASCTTRRAEAFF	TGTGCCAGCTGTACCACGAGGAGGGCCGAAGCTTTCTTT
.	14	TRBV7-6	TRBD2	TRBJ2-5	CASSLLAGGKTQYF	TGTGCCAGCAGCTTACTAGCGGGGGGAAAGACCCAGTACTTC
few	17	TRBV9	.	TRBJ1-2	CASSVATVRESNYGYTF	TGTGCCAGCAGCGTAGCTACAGTCAGGGAGTCGAACTATGGCTACACCTTC
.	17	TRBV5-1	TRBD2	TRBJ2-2	CASSPGGTSGIAGELFF	TGCGCCAGCAGCCCCGGTGGGACTAGCGGGATTGCTGGGGAGCTGTTTTTT
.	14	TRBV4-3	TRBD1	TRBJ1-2	CASSQIGTGGGYTF	TGCGCCAGCAGCCAAATCGGGACAGGGGGAGGCTACACCTTC
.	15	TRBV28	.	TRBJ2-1	CASSLGRSSYNEQFF	TGTGCCAGCAGTCTGGGACGGAGCTCCTACAATGAGCAGTTCTTC
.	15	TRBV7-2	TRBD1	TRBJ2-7	CASSLGDRVTYEQYF	TGTGCCAGCAGCTTAGGGGACAGGGTGACCTACGAGCAGTACTTC
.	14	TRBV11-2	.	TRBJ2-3	CASSGEGLADTQYF	TGTGCCAGCAGCGGCGAGGGTCTTGCAGATACGCAGTATTTT
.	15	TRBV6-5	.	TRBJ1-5	CATRKQEYSNQPQHF	TGTGCCACGAGGAAACAGGAGTATAGCAATCAGCCCCAGCATTTT
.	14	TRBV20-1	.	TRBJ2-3	CSASASFRTDTQYF	TGCAGTGCTAGTGCGAGCTTTCGCACAGATACGCAGTATTTT
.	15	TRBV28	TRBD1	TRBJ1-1	CASLSTGTGNTEAFF	TGTGCCAGCTTATCGACCGGGACAGGGAACACTGAAGCTTTCTTT
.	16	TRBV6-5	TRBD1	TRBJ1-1	CASSYSKGGGNTEAFF	TGTGCCAGCAGTTACTCGAAAGGGGGCGGCAACACTGAAGCTTTCTTT
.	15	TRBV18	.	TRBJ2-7	CASSPEGGSRYEQYF	TGTGCCAGCTCACCGGAGGGAGGTAGTCGCTACGAGCAGTACTTC
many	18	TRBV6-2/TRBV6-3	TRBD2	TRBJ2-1	CASSYLPIAGVLYNEQFF	TGTGCCAGCAGTTACCTTCCAATAGCGGGAGTACTCTACAATGAGCAGTTCTTC
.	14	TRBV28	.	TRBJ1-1	CASSSLGVNTEAFF	TGTGCCAGCAGTTCGCTTGGGGTGAACACTGAAGCTTTCTTT
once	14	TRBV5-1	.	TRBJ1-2	CASSLNRVNHGYTF	TGCGCCAGCAGCCTTAACAGGGTAAATCATGGCTACACCTTC
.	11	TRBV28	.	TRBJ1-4	CASRIGGKLFF	TGTGCCAGCAGAATCGGCGGAAAACTGTTTTTT
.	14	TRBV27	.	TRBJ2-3	CASSLRGYTDTQYF	TGTGCCAGCAGTTTGAGAGGATACACAGATACGCAGTATTTT
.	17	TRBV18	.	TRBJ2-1	CASSPRRTGGGYNEQFF	TGTGCCAGCTCACCACGTCGTACAGGGGGGGGATACAATGAGCAGTTCTTC
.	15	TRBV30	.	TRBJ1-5	CAWSPVRDYNQPQHF	TGTGCCTGGAGTCCCGTCCGGGACTACAATCAGCCCCAGCATTTT
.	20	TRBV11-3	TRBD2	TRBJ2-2	CASSFLCRASGRLNTGELFF	TGTGCCAGCAGCTTCCTCTGCCGGGCTAGCGGGAGACTAAACACCGGGGAGCTGTTTTTT
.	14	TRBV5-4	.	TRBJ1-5	CASSFGGRNQPQHF	TGTGCCAGCAGCTTCGGGGGCAGGAATCAGCCCCAGCATTTT
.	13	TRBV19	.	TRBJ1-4	CASSTNRGEKLFF	TGTGCCAGTAGTACTAATCGGGGTGAAAAACTGTTTTTT
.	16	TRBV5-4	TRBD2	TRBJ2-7	CASSLAGTSGAYEQYF	TGTGCCAGCAGCTTGGCGGGGACTAGCGGAGCCTACGAGCAGTACTTC
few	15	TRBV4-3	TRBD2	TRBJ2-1	CASSQGLAGGGEQFF	TGCGCCAGCAGCCAAGGACTAGCGGGAGGGGGTGAGCAGTTCTTC
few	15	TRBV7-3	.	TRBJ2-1	CASSPGTSSLQGQFF	TGTGCCAGCAGCCCCGGGACTTCTTCCCTACAGGGGCAGTTCTTC
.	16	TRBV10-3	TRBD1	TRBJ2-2	CATGVVMQGAGGELFF	TGTGCCACCGGGGTGGTCATGCAGGGGGCCGGCGGGGAGCTGTTTTTT
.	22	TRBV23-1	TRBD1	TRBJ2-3	CASTSGRCNIVGTGCRRDTQYF	TGCGCCAGCACATCGGGACGGTGTAACATTGTGGGGACAGGGTGTAGGCGAGATACGCAGTATTTT
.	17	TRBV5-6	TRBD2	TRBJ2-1	CASSRRTSGRVGDEQFF	TGTGCCAGCAGCAGGCGGACTAGCGGGAGGGTCGGCGATGAGCAGTTCTTC
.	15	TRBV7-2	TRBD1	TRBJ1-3	CASSRSRDSRNTIYF	TGTGCCAGCAGCAGATCCAGGGACAGCCGAAACACCATATATTTT
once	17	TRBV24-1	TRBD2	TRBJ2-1	CATSDQTGTSGYNEQFF	TGTGCCACCAGTGACCAAACCGGGACTAGCGGCTACAATGAGCAGTTCTTC
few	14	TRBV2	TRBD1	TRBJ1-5	CASSVGQGHQPQHF	TGTGCCAGCAGTGTGGGACAGGGGCATCAGCCCCAGCATTTT
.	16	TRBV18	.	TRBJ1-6	CASSPSMPDYNSPLHF	TGTGCCAGCTCACCCAGTATGCCAGACTATAATTCACCCCTCCACTTT
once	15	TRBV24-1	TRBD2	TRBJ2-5	CATSDWREKSETQYF	TGTGCCACCAGTGATTGGCGGGAGAAGTCCGAGACCCAGTACTTC
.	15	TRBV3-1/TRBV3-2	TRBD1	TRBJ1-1	CASSHTGQGISEAFF	TGTGCCAGCAGCCATACGGGACAGGGAATCTCTGAAGCTTTCTTT
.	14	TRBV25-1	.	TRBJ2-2	CASMGRANTGELFF	TGTGCCAGCATGGGCAGGGCGAACACCGGGGAGCTGTTTTTT
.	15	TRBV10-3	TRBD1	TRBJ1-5	CAIRGQGEGNQPQHF	TGTGCCATCAGGGGACAGGGCGAAGGCAATCAGCCCCAGCATTTT
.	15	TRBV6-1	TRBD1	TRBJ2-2	CASRGTQGAAGELFF	TGTGCCAGCAGGGGGACACAGGGGGCGGCCGGGGAGCTGTTTTTT
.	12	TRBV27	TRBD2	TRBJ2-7	CASSYVAGEGYF	TGTGCCAGCAGTTACGTAGCGGGAGAGGGGTACTTC
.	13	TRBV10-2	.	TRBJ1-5	CASSDGGVKPQHF	TGCGCCAGCAGTGACGGGGGTGTGAAACCCCAGCATTTT
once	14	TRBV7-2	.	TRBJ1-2	CASSLPGLNYGYTF	TGTGCCAGCAGCTTACCAGGGCTTAACTATGGCTACACCTTC
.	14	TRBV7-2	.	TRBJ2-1	CASSLRNSYNEQFF	TGTGCCAGCAGCTTAAGAAACTCCTACAATGAGCAGTTCTTC
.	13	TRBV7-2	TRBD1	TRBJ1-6	CASRLDRGSPLHF	TGTGCCAGCCGCTTGGACAGGGGATCACCCCTCCACTTT
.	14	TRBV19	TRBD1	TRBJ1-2	CASSPGQGPYGYTF	TGTGCCAGTAGTCCCGGACAGGGTCCCTATGGCTACACCTTC
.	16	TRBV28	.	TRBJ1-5	CASSLESTRRRQPQHF	TGTGCCAGCAGTTTGGAATCGACTAGGCGCCGGCAGCCCCAGCATTTT
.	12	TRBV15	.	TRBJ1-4	CATSRDAAELFF	TGTGCCACCAGCAGAGATGCCGCGGAACTGTTTTTT
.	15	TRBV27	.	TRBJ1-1	CASSTPQEPNTEAFF	TGTGCCAGCAGTACCCCACAGGAGCCGAACACTGAAGCTTTCTTT
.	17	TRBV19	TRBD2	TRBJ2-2	CASRGVGTRGVTGELFF	TGTGCCAGTAGGGGGGTAGGGACTAGAGGTGTCACCGGGGAGCTGTTTTTT
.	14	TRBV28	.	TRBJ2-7	CASSLPRGAYEQYF	TGTGCCAGCAGTTTACCGCGAGGGGCCTACGAGCAGTACTTC
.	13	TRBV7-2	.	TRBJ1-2	CASSSDSNYGYTF	TGTGCCAGCAGCTCGGACAGTAACTATGGCTACACCTTC
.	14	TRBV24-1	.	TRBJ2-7	CATSTGSPSAEQYF	TGTGCCACAAGTACAGGGTCCCCTTCTGCCGAGCAGTACTTC
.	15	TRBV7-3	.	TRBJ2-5	CASSLYSGEGETQYF	TGTGCCAGCAGCTTATATAGCGGCGAAGGGGAGACCCAGTACTTC
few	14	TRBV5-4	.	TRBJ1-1	CASSWGGRWTEAFF	TGTGCCAGCAGTTGGGGGGGTCGGTGGACTGAAGCTTTCTTT